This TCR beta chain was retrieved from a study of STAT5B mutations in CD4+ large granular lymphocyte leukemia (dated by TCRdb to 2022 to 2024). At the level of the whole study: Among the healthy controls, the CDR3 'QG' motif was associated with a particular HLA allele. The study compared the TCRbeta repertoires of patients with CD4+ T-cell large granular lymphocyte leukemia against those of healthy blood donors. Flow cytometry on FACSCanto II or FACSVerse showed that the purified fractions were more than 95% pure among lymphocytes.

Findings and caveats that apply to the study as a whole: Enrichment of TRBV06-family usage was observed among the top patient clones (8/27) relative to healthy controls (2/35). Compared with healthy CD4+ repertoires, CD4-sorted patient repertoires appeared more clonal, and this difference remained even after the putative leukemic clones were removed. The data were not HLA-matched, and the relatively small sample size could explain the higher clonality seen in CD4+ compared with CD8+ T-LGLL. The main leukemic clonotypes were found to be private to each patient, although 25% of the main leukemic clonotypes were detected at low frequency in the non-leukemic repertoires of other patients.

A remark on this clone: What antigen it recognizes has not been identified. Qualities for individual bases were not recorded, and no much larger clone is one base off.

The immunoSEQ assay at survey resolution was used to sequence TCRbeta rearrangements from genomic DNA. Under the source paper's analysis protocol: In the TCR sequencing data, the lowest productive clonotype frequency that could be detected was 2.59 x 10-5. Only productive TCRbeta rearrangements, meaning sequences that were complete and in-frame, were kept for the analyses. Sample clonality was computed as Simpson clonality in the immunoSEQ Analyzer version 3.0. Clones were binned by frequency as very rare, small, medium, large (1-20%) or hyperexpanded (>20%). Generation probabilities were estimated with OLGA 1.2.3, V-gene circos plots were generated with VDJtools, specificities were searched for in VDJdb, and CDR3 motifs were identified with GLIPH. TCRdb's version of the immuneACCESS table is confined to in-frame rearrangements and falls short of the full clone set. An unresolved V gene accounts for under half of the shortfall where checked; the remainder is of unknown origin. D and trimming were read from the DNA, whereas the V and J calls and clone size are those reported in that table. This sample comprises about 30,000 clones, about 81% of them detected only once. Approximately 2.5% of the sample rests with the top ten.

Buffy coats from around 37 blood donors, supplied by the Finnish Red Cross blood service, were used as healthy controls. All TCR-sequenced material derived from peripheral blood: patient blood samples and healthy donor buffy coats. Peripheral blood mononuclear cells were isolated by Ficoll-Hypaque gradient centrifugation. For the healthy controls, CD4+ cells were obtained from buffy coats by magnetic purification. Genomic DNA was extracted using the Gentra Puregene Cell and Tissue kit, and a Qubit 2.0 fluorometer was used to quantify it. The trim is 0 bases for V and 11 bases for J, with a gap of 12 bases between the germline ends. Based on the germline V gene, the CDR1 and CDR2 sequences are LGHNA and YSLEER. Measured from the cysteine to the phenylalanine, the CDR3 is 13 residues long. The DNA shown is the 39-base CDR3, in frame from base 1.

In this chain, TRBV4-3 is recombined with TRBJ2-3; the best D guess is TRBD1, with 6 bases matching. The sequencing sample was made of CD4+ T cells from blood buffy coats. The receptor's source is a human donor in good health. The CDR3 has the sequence CASSQDNPGQQYF. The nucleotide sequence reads TGCGCCAGCAGCCAAGATAACCCGGGACAGCAGTATTTT.